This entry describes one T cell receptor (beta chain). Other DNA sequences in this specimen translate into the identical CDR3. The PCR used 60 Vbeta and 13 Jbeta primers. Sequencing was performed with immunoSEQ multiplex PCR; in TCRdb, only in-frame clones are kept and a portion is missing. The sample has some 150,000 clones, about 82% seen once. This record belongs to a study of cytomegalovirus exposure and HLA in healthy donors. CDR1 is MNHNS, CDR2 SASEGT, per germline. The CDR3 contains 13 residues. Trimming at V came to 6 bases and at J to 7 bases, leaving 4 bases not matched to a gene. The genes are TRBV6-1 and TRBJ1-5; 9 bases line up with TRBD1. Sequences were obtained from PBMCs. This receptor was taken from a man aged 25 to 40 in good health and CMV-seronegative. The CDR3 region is CASRTGGGQPQHF. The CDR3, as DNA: TGTGCCAGCAGAACAGGGGGCGGGCAGCCCCAGCATTTT.